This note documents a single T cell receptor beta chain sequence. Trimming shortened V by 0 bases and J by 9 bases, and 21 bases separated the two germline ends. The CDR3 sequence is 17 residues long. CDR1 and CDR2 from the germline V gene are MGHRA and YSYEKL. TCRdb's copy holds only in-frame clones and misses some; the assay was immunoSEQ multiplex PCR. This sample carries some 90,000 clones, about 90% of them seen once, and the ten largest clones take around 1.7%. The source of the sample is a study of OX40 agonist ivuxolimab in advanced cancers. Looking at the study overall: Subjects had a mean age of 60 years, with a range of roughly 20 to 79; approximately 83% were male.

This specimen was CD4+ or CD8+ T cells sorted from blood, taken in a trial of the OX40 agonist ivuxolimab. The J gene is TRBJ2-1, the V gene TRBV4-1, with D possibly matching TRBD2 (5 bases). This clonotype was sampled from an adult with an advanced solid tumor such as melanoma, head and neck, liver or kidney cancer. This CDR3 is CASSQDLGLAATREQFF. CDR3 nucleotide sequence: TGCGCCAGCAGCCAAGATTTAGGGCTAGCCGCCACCCGTGAGCAGTTCTTC.